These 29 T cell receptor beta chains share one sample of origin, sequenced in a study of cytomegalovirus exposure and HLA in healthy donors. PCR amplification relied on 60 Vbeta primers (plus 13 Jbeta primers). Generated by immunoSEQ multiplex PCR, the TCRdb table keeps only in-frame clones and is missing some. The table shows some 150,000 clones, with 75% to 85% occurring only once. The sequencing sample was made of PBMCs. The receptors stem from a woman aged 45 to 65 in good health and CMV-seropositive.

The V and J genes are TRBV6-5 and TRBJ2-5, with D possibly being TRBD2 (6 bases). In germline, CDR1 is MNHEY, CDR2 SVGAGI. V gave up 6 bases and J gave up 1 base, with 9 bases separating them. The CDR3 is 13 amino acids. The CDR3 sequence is CASSREFQETQYF. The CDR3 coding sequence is TGTGCCAGCAGCCGGGAGTTCCAAGAGACCCAGTACTTC.

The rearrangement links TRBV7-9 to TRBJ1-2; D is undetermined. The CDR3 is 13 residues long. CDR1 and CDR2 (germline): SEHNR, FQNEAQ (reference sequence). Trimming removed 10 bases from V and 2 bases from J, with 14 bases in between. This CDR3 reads CATSPQTNYGYTF. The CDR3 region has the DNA TGTGCCACCTCCCCCCAAACAAACTATGGCTACACCTTC.

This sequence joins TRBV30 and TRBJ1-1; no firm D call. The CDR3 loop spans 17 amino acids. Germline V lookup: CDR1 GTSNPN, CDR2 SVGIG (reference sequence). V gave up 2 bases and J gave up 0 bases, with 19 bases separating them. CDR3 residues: CAWSSPASSAVNTEAFF. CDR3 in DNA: TGTGCCTGGAGTTCCCCGGCCTCATCCGCGGTGAACACTGAAGCTTTCTTT.

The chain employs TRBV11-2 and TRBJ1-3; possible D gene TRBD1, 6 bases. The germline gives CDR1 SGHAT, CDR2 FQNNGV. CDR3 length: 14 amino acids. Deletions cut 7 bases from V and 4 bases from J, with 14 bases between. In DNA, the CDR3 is TGTGCCAGCAAAGTAGGACAGCTCGGAAACACCATATATTTT. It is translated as CASKVGQLGNTIYF.

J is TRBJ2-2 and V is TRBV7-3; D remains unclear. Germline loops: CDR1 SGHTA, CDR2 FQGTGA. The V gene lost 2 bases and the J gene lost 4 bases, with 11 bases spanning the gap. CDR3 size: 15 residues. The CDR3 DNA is TGTGCCAGCAGCTTAGATTCGGCGGCCACCGGGGAGCTGTTTTTT. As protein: CASSLDSAATGELFF.

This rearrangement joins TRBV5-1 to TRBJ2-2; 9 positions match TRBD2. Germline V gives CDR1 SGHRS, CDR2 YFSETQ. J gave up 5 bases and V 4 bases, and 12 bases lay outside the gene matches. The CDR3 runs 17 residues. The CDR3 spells CASSTQRLADRTGELFF. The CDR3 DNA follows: TGCGCCAGCAGCACCCAGCGACTAGCGGACCGTACCGGGGAGCTGTTTTTT.

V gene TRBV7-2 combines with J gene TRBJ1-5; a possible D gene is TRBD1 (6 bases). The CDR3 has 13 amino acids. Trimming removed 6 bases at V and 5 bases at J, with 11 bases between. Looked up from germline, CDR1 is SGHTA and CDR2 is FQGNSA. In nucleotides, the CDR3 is TGTGCCAGCAGGCTACAGGGCGATCAGCCCCAGCATTTT. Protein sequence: CASRLQGDQPQHF.

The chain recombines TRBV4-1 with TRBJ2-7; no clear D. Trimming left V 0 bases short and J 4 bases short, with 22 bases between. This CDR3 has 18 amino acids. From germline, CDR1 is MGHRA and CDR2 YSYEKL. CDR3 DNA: TGCGCCAGCAGCCAAGAAAATGGGCCACGCGTATATCCGTACGAGCAGTACTTC. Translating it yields CASSQENGPRVYPYEQYF.

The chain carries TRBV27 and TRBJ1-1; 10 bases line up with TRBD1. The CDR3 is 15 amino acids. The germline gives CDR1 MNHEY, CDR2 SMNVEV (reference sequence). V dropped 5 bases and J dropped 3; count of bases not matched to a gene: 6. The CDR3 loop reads CASSGRDRGYTEAFF. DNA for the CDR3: TGTGCCAGCAGTGGTCGGGACAGGGGTTACACTGAAGCTTTCTTT.

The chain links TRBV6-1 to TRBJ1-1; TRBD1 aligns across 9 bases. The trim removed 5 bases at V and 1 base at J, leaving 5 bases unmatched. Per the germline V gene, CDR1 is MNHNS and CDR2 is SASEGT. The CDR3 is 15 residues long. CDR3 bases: TGTGCCAGCAGTTCCACAGGGGGCCGGAACACTGAAGCTTTCTTT. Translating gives CASSSTGGRNTEAFF.

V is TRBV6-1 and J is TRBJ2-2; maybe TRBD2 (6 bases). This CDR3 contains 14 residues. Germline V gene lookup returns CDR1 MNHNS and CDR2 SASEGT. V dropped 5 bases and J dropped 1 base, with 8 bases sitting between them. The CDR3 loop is CASSTGLNTGELFF. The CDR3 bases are TGTGCCAGCAGTACGGGACTGAACACCGGGGAGCTGTTTTTT.

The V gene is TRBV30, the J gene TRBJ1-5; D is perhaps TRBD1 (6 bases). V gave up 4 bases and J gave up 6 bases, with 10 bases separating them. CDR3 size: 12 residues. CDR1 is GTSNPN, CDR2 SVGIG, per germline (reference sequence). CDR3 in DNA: TGTGCCTGGAACAGGGACCCTCAGCCCCAGCATTTT. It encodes CAWNRDPQPQHF.

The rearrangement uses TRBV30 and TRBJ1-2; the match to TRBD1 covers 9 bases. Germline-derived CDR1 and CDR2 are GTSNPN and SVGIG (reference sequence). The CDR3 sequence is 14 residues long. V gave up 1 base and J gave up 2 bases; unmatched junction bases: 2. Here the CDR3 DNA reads TGTGCCTGGAGTGCCGGGACAGGGAACTATGGCTACACCTTC. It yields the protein CAWSAGTGNYGYTF. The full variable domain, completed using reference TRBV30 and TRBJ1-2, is SQTIHQWPATLVQPVGSPLSLECTVEGTSNPNLYWYRQAAGRGLQLLFYSVGIGQISSEVPQNLSASRPQDRQFILSSKKLLLSDSGFYLCAWSAGTGNYGYTFGSGTRLTVV.

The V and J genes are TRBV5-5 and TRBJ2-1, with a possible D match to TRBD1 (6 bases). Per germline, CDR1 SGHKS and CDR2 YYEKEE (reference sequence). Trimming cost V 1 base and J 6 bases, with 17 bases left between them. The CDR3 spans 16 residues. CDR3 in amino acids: CASSLRQVPLVNEQFF. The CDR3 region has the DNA TGTGCCAGCAGCTTGAGACAGGTCCCTTTGGTCAATGAGCAGTTCTTC.

The CDR3 reads CATGLLRSNEQFF. CDR3 coding DNA: TGTGCCACCGGACTTCTTCGGAGCAATGAGCAGTTCTTC. The rearrangement joins TRBV19 to TRBJ2-1; possible D gene TRBD2, 5 bases. Germline V gene lookup returns CDR1 LNHDA and CDR2 SQIVND (reference sequence). Trimming removed 10 bases at V and 6 bases at J, with 16 bases between. There are 13 residues in the CDR3.

The DNA for the CDR3 is TGTGCCATCAGAGGAGATCTAGCGGGAGTCGGTGAGCAGTTCTTC. It is translated as CAIRGDLAGVGEQFF. This chain links TRBV10-3 with TRBJ2-1; 10 bases agree with TRBD2. Germline V lookup: CDR1 ENHRY, CDR2 SYGVKD. V trimming: 6 bases; J trimming: 9 bases; junction bases outside the gene matches: 11. The CDR3 length is 15 residues.

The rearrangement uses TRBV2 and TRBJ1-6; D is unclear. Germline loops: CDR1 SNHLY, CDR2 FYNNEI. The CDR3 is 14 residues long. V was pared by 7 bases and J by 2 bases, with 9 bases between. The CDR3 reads CASKAGTYNSPLHF. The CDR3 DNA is TGTGCCAGCAAGGCAGGCACCTATAATTCACCCCTCCACTTT.

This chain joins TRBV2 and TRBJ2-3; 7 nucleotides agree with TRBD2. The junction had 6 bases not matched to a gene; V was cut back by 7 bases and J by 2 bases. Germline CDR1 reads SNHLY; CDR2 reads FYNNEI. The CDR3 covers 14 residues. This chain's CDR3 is CASITSENTDTQYF. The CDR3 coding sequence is TGTGCCAGCATAACTAGCGAAAACACAGATACGCAGTATTTT.

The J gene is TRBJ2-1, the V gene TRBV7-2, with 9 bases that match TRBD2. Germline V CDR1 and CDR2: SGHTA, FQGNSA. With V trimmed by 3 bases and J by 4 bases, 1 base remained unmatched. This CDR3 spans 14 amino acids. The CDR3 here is CASSFTSGYNEQFF. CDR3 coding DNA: TGTGCCAGCAGCTTCACTAGCGGGTACAATGAGCAGTTCTTC. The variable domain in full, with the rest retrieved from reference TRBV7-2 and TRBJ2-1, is GAGVSQSPSNKVTEKGKDVELRCDPISGHTALYWYRQSLGQGLEFLIYFQGNSAPDKSGLPSDRFSAERTGGSVSTLTIQRTQQEDSAVYLCASSFTSGYNEQFFGPGTRLTVL.

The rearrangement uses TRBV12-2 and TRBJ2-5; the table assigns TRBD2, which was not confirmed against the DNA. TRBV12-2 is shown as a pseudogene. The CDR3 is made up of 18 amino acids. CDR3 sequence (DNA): TGTGCAAGTCGCTTAGTCGTGCTTTTAGGCGGGAACCAAGAGACCCAGTACTTC. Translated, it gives CASRLVVLLGGNQETQYF.

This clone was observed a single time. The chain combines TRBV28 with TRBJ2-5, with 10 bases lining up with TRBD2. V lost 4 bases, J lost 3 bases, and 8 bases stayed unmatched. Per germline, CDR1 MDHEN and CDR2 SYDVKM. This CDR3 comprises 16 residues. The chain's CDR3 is CASSYTGTSVKETQYF. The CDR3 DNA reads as TGTGCCAGCAGTTACACCGGGACTAGCGTCAAAGAGACCCAGTACTTC.

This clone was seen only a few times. The CDR3 loop reads CASTLLSTSGSTDTQYF. The CDR3, as DNA: TGTGCCAGCACCCTCCTCTCGACTAGCGGAAGCACAGATACGCAGTATTTT. The chain couples TRBV27 to TRBJ2-3; 9 bases fit TRBD2. The J segment lost 0 bases and the V segment lost 7 bases, leaving 11 bases of the junction unmatched. CDR3 length equals 17 residues. CDR1 and CDR2 (germline): MNHEY, SMNVEV (reference sequence).

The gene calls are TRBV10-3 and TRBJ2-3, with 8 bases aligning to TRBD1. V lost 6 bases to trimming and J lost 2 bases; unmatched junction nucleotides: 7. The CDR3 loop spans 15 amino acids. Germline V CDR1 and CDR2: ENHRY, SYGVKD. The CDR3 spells CAIRGQGRSTDTQYF. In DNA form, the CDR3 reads TGTGCCATCAGAGGACAGGGAAGATCCACAGATACGCAGTATTTT.

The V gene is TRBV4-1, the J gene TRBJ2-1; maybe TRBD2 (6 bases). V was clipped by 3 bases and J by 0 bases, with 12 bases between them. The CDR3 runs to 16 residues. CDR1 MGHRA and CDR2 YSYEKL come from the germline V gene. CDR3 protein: CASSHGGVSSYNEQFF. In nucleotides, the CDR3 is TGCGCCAGCAGCCACGGCGGGGTGAGCTCCTACAATGAGCAGTTCTTC.

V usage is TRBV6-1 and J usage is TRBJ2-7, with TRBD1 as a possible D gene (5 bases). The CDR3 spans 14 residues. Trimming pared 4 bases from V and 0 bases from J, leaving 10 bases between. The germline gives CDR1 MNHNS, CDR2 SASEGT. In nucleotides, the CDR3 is TGTGCCAGCAGTGTGCAGGGTATCTCCTACGAGCAGTACTTC. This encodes CASSVQGISYEQYF.

The CDR3 DNA reads TGTGCCAGCAGCTTAGCGGGGGGAAGAGAAGGCTACACCTTC. Its translation: CASSLAGGREGYTF. This chain joins TRBV7-2 and TRBJ1-2; D may be TRBD1 (5 bases). Germline values: CDR1 SGHTA, CDR2 FQGNSA. Trimming removed 0 bases at V and 8 bases at J, with 13 bases between. The CDR3 totals 14 residues.

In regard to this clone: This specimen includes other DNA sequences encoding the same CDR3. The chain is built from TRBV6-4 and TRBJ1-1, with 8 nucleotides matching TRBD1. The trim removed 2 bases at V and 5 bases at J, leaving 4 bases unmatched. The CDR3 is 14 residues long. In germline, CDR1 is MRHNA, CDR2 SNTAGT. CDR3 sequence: CASSDTDRGTEAFF. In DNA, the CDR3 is TGTGCCAGCAGTGACACCGACAGGGGTACTGAAGCTTTCTTT.

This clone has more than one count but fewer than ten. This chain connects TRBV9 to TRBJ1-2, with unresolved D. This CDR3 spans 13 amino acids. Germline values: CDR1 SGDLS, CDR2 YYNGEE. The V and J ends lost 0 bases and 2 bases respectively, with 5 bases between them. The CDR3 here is CASSVGGNYGYTF. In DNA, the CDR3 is TGTGCCAGCAGCGTAGGTGGCAACTATGGCTACACCTTC.

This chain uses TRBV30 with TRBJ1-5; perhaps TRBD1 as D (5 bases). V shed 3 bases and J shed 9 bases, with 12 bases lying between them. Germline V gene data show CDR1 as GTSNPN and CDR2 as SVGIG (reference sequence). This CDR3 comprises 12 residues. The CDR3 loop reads CAWSPRRGPQHF. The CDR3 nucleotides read TGTGCCTGGAGCCCGAGGAGGGGGCCCCAGCATTTT.